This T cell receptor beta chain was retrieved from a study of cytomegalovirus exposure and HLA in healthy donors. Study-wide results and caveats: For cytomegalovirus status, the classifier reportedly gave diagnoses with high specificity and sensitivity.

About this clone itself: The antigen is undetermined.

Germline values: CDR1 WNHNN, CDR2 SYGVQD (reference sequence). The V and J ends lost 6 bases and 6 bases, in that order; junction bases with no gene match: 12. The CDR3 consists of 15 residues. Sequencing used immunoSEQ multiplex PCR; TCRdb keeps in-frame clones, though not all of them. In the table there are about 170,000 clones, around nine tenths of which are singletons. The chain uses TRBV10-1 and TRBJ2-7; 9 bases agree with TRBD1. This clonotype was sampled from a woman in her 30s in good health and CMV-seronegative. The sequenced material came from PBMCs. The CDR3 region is CASSPPGTGRSEQYF. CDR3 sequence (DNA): TGCGCCAGCAGCCCCCCCGGGACAGGGAGGAGCGAGCAGTACTTC.